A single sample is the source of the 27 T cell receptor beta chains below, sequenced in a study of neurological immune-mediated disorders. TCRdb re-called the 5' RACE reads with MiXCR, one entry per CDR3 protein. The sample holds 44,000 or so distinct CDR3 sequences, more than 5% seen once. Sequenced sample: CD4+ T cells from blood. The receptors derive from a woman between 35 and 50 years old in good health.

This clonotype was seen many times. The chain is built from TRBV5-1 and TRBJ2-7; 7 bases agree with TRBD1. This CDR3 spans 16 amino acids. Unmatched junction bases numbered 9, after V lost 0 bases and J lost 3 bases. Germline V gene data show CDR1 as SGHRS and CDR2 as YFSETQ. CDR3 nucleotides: TGCGCCAGCAGCTTGGGGACAGGATCATCGAGCTACGAGCAGTACTTC. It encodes CASSLGTGSSSYEQYF.

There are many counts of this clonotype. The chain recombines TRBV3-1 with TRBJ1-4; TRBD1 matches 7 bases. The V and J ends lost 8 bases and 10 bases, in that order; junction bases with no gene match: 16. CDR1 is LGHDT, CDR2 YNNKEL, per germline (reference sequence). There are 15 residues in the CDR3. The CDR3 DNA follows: TGTGCCAGCCATTCCTCGACAGGGATAGGCGGAAAACTGTTTTTT. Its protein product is CASHSSTGIGGKLFF.

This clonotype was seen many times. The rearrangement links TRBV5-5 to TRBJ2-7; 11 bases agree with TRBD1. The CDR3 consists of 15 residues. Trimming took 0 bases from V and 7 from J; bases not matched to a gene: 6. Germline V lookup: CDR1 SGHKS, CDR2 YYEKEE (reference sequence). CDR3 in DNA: TGTGCCAGCAGCTTGGGGACAGGGGGCCTATATGAGCAGTACTTC. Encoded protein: CASSLGTGGLYEQYF. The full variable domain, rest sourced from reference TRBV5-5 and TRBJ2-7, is DAGVTQSPTHLIKTRGQQVTLRCSPISGHKSVSWYQQVLGQGPQFIFQYYEKEERGRGNFPDRFSARQFPNYSSELNVNALLLGDSALYLCASSLGTGGLYEQYFGPGTRLTVT.

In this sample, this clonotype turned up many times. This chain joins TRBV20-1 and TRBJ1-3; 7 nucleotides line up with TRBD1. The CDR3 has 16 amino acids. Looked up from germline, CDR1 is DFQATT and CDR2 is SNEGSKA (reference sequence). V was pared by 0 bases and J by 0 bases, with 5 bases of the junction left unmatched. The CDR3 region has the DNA TGCAGTGCTAGAGATCACAGGGGAGCCTCTGGAAACACCATATATTTT. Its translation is CSARDHRGASGNTIYF.

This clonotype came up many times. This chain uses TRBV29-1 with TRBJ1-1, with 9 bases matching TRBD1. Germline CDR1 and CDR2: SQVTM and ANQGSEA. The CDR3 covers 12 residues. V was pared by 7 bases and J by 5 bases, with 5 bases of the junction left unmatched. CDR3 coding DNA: TGCAGCGCGGACAGGGGTGGGACTGAAGCTTTCTTT. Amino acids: CSADRGGTEAFF.

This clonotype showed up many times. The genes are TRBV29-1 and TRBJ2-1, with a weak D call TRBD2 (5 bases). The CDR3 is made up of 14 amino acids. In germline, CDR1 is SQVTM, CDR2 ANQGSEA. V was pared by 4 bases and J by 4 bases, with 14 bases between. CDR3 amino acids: CSVVTSKGYNEQFF. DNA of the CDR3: TGCAGCGTTGTTACTAGTAAGGGATACAATGAGCAGTTCTTC.

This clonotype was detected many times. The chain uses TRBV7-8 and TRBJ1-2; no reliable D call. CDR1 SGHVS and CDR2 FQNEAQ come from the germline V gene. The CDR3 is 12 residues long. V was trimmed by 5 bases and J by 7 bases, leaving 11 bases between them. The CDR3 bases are TGTGCCAGCAGCAATGCGGGTGGTGGCTACACCTTC. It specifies CASSNAGGGYTF. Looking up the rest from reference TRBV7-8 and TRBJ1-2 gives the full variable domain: GAGVSQSPRYKVAKRGQDVALRCDPISGHVSLFWYQQALGQGPEFLTYFQNEAQLDKSGLPSDRFFAERPEGSVSTLKIQRTQQEDSAVYLCASSNAGGGYTFGSGTRLTVV.

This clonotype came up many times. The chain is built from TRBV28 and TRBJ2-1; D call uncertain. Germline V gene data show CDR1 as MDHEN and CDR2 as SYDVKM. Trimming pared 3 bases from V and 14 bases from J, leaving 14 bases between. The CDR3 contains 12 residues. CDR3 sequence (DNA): TGTGCCAGCAGTTTGTCTGGGATGAAGGAGTTCTTC. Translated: CASSLSGMKEFF.

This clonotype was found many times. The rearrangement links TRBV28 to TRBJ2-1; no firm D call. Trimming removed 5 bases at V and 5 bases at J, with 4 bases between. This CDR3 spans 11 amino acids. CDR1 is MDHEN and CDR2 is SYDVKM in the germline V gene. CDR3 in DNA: TGTGCCAGCAGTCTCAACAATGAGCAGTTCTTC. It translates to CASSLNNEQFF.

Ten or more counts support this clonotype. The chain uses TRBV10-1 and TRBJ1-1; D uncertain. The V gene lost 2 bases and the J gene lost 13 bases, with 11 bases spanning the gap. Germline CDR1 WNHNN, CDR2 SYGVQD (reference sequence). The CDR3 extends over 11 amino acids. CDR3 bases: TGCGCCAGCAGTGAGGCGGGGAGCCTTTTCTTT. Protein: CASSEAGSLFF.

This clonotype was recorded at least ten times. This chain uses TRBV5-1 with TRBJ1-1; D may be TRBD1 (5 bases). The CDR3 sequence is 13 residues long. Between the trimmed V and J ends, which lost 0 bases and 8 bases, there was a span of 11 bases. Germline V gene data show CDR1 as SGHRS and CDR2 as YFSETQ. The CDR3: CASSLGPGTEAFF. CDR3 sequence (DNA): TGCGCCAGCAGCTTGGGGCCCGGGACGGAAGCTTTCTTT.

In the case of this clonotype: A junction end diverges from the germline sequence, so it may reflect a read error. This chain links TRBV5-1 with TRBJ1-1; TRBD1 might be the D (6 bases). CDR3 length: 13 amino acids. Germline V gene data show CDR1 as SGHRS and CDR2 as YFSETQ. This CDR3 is CAISLRGATEAFF. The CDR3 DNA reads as TGCGCCATCAGCTTGAGGGGGGCCACTGAAGCTTTCTTT.

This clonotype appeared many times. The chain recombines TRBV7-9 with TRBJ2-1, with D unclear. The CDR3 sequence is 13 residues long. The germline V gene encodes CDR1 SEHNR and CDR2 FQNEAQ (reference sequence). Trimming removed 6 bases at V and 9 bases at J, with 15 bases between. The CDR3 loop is CASRRTPGSEQFF. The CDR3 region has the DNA TGTGCCAGCAGACGGACCCCGGGTAGTGAGCAGTTCTTC.

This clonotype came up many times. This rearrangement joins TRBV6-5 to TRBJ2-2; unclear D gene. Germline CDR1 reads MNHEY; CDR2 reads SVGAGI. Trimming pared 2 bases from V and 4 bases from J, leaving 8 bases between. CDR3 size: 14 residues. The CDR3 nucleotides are TGTGCCAGCAGTTACGACCGAACCACCGGGGAGCTGTTTTTT. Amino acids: CASSYDRTTGELFF.

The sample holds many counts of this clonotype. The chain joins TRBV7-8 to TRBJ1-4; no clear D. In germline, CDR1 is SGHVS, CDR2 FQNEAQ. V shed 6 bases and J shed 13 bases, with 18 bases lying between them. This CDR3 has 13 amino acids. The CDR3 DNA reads TGTGCCAGCAGACCTCTCAGATACGACACACTGTTTTTT. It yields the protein CASRPLRYDTLFF.

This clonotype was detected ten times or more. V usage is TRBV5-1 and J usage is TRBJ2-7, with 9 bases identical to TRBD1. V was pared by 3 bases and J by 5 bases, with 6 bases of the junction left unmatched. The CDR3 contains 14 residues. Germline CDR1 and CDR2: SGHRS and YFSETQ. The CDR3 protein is CASSSRDRVHEQYF. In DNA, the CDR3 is TGCGCCAGCAGCTCCCGGGACAGGGTCCACGAGCAGTACTTC.

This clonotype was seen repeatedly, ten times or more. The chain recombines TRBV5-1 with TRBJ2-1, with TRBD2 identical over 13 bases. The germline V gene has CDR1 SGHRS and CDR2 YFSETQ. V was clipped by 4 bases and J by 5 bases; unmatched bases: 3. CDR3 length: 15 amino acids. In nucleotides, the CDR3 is TGCGCCAGCAGCCCGGGACTAGCGGGAAACAATGAGCAGTTCTTC. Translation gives CASSPGLAGNNEQFF.

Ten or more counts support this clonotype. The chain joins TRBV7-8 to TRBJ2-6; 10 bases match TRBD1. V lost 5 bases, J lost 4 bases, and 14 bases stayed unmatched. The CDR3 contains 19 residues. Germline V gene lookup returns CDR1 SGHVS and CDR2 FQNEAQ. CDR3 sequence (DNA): TGTGCCAGCAGCCCCCCCGGCAGGACAGGGGGAACGGGGGCCAACGTCCTGACTTTC. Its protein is CASSPPGRTGGTGANVLTF.

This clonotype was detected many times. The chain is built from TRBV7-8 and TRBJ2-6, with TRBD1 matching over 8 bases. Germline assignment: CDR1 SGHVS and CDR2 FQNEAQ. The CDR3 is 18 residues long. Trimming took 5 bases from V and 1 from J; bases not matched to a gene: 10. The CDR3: CASSARDRTLSGANVLTF. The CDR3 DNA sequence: TGTGCCAGCAGCGCCCGGGACAGGACTCTTTCTGGGGCCAACGTCCTGACTTTC.

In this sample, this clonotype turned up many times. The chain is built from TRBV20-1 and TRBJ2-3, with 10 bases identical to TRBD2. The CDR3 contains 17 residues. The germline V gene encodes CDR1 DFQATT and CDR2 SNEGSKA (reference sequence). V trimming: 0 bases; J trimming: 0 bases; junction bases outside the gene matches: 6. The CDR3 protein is CSARDGSGRSSTDTQYF. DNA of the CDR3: TGCAGTGCTAGAGATGGTAGCGGGAGGAGTAGCACAGATACGCAGTATTTT.

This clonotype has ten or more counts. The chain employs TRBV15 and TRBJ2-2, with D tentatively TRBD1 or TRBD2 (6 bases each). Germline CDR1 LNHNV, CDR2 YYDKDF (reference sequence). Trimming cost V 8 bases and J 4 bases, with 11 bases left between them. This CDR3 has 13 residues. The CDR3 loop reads CATVGGGTGELFF. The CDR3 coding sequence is TGTGCCACCGTGGGGGGCGGCACCGGGGAGCTGTTTTTT.

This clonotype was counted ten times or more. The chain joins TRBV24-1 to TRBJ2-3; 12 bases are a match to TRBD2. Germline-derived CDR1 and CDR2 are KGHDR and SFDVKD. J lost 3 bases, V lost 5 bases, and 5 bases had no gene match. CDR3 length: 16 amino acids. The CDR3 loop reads CATSGTSGTLTDTQYF. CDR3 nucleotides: TGTGCCACCAGTGGGACTAGCGGGACCCTTACAGATACGCAGTATTTT.

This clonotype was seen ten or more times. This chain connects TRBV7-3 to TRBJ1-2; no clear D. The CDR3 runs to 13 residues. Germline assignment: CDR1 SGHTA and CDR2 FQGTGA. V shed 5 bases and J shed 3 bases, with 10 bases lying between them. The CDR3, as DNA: TGTGCCAGCAGCCCACAGAGGGACTATGGCTACACCTTC. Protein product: CASSPQRDYGYTF.

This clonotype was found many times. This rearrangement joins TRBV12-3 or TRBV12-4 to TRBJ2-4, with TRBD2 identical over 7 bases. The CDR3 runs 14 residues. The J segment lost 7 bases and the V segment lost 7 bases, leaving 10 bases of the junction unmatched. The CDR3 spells CASNPGVGGNIQYF. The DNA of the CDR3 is TGTGCCAGCAACCCCGGGGTCGGGGGGAACATTCAGTACTTC.

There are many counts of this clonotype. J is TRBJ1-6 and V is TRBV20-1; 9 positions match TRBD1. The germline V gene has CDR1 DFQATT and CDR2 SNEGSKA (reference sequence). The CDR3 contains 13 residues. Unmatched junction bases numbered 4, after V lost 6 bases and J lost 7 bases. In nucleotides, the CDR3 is TGCAGTGCCGACAGGGGGGAAAATTCACCCCTCCACTTT. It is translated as CSADRGENSPLHF.

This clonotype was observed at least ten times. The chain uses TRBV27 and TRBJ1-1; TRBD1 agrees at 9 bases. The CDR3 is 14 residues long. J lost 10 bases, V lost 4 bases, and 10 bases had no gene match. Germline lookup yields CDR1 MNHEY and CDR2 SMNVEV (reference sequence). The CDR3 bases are TGTGCCAGCAGTTCCGGGACAGGGTATCTGGGAGCTTTCTTT. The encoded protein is CASSSGTGYLGAFF.

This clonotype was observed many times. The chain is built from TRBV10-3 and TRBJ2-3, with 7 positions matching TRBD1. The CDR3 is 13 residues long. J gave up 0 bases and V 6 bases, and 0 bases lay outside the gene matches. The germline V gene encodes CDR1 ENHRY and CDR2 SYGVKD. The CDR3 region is CAIRQGSTDTQYF. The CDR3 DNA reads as TGTGCCATCAGACAGGGGAGCACAGATACGCAGTATTTT.